The next 8 T cell receptor beta chains were all read from a single sample in a study of T cells in Graves' hyperthyroidism and ophthalmopathy. It was RNA transcripts that yielded the amplified TCR beta CDR3 regions. Initially, a first-round RT-PCR of the TCR CDR3 employed the HTBI primer set. TCRdb called the multiplex PCR reads again in MiXCR, with one record for every CDR3 protein. The sample holds 600,000 or so distinct CDR3 sequences, around 14% seen once. Sequenced sample: blood. The receptors derive from a woman between 18 and 29 years old with Graves' ophthalmopathy.

This clonotype was observed a handful of times. The V gene is TRBV20-1, the J gene TRBJ2-1, with TRBD2 matching 10 bases. This CDR3 spans 18 amino acids. Germline CDR1 and CDR2: DFQATT and SNEGSKA (reference sequence). J lost 4 bases, V lost 0 bases, and 12 bases had no gene match. This CDR3 reads CSARDKRLAGAPYNEQFF. The CDR3 nucleotides read TGCAGTGCTAGAGATAAGCGTCTAGCGGGAGCGCCTTACAATGAGCAGTTCTTC.

This clonotype occurred many times. This rearrangement joins TRBV29-1 to TRBJ2-7, with 9 bases that match TRBD2. Germline lookup yields CDR1 SQVTM and CDR2 ANQGSEA. This CDR3 contains 13 residues. Trimming at V came to 7 bases and at J to 4 bases, leaving 8 bases not matched to a gene. This CDR3 is CSALTSGWYEQYF. Written as DNA, the CDR3 is TGCAGCGCCCTGACTAGCGGATGGTACGAGCAGTACTTC.

With respect to this clonotype: Since a much larger clone is just one base distant, this may be a read error. The rearrangement joins TRBV29-1 to TRBJ2-5; D is possibly TRBD1 or TRBD2 (5 bases each). The germline CDR1 and CDR2 sequences are SQVTM and ANQGSEA. CDR3 size: 14 residues. Between the trimmed V and J ends, which lost 4 bases and 4 bases, there was a span of 16 bases. The CDR3 DNA follows: TGCAGCGTTGCCGGGGCCCAAATAGGAGAGACCCAGTACTTC. It specifies CSVAGAQIGETQYF.

Turning to this clonotype: Just one base apart from a much larger clone, this may be a read error. V usage is TRBV27 and J usage is TRBJ2-1; 7 positions match TRBD2. Looked up from germline, CDR1 is MNHEY and CDR2 is SMNVEV (reference sequence). V dropped 2 bases and J dropped 8; count of bases not matched to a gene: 3. CDR3 length: 13 amino acids. This CDR3 is CASSLGLDYEQFF. The CDR3, as DNA: TGTGCCAGCAGTTTAGGACTAGACTATGAGCAGTTCTTC.

The chain is built from TRBV6-2 or TRBV6-3 and TRBJ1-2; 7 bases agree with TRBD1. Germline trimming cut 6 bases from V and 1 base from J; bases unmatched to any gene: 8. There are 15 residues in the CDR3. CDR1 and CDR2 (germline): MNHEY, SVGEGT. CDR3 in DNA: TGTGCCAGCAGCTCGGGACAGAGGGTTAACTATGGCTACACCTTC. It translates to CASSSGQRVNYGYTF.

This clonotype showed up many times. J is TRBJ1-5 and V is TRBV20-1, with D possibly matching TRBD1 (5 bases). CDR1 DFQATT and CDR2 SNEGSKA come from the germline V gene (reference sequence). This CDR3 is built from 14 residues. V lost 0 bases and J 6 bases, leaving 12 bases between the germline ends. CDR3 protein: CSARDPRGGQPQHF. DNA of the CDR3: TGCAGTGCTAGAGACCCGAGGGGTGGTCAGCCCCAGCATTTT.

The table lists this clonotype with many counts. The chain joins TRBV2 to TRBJ2-2, with D perhaps being TRBD1 or TRBD2 (6 bases each). V gave up 7 bases and J gave up 5 bases, with 11 bases separating them. Germline values: CDR1 SNHLY, CDR2 FYNNEI. The CDR3 spans 13 residues. The CDR3 loop reads CASTRGGTGELFF. CDR3 bases: TGTGCCAGCACCAGAGGGGGGACCGGGGAGCTGTTTTTT.

This clonotype occurred a few times. This sequence joins TRBV5-6 and TRBJ2-7; TRBD1 is a possible D gene (6 bases). The CDR3 extends over 16 amino acids. Germline assignment: CDR1 SGHDT and CDR2 YYEEEE. Trimming took off 1 base at V and 4 bases at J, with 18 bases between the two ends. For the CDR3, the DNA is TGTGCCAGCAGCTTGAACGCGGCAGGGGTAAGATACGAGCAGTACTTC. This encodes CASSLNAAGVRYEQYF. The variable domain in full, with the rest retrieved from reference TRBV5-6 and TRBJ2-7, is DAGVTQSPTHLIKTRGQQVTLRCSPKSGHDTVSWYQQALGQGPQFIFQYYEEEERQRGNFPDRFSGHQFPNYSSELNVNALLLGDSALYLCASSLNAAGVRYEQYFGPGTRLTVT.